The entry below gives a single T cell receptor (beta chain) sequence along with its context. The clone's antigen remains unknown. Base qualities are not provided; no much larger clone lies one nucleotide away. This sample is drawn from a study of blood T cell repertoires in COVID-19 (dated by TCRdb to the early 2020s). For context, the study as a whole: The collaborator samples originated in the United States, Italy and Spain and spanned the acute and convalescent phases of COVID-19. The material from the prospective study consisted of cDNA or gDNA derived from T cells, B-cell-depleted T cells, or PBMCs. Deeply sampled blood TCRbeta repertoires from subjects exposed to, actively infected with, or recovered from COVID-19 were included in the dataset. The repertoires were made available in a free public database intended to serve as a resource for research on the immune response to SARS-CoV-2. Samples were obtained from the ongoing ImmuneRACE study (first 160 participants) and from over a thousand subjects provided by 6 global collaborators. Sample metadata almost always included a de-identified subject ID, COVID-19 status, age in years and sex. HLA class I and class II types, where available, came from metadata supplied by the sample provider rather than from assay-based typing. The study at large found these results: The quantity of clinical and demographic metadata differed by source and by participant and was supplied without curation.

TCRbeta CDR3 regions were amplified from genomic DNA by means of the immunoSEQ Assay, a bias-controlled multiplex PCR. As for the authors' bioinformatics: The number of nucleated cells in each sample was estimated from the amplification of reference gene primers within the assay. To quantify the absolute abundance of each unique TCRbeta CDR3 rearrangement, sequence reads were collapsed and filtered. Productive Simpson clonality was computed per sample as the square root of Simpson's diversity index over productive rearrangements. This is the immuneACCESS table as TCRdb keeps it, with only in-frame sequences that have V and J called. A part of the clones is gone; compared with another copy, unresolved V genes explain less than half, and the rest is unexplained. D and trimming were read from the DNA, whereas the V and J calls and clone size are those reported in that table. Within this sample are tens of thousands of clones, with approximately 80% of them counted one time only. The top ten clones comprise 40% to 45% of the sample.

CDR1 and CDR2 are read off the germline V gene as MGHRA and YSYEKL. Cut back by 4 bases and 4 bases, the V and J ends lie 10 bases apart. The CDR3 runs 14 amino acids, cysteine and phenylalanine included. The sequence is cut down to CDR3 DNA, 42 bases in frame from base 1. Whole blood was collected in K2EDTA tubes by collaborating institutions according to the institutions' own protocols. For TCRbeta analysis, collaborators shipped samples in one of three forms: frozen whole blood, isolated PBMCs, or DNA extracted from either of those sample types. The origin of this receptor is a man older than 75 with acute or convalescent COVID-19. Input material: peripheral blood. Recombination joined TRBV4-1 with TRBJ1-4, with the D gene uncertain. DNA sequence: TGCGCCAGCAGCCCGGCACAGCTTAATGAAAAACTGTTTTTT. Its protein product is CASSPAQLNEKLFF.